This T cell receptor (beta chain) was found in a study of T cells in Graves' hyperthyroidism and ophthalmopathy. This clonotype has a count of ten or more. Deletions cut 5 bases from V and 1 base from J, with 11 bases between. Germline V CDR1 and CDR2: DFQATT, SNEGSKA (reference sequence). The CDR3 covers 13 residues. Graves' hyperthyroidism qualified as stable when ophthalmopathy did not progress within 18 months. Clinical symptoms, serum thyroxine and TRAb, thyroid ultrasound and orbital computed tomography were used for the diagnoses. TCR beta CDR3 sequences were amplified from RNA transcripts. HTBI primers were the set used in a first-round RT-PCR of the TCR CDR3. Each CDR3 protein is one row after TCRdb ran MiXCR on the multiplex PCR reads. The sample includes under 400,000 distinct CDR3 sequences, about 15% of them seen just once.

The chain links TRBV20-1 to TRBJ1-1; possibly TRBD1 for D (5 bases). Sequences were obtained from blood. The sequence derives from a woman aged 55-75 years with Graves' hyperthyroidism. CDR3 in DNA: TGCAGTGCTTGCGCGGGGGGGAACACTGAAGCTTTCTTT. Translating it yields CSACAGGNTEAFF.